The 22 T cell receptor beta chains presented below share a single source sample, sequenced in a study of T cell repertoires in ileal Crohn's disease. The method was immunoSEQ multiplex PCR; TCRdb's version includes in-frame clones alone and lacks a portion of them. The table has roughly 13,000 clones, 70% to 85% seen once. The time point denotes: inflamed ileum from the surgical specimen. Sequenced material: ileal tissue. All receptors derive from an adult with Crohn's disease.

This rearrangement joins TRBV4-1 to TRBJ2-4; TRBD2 aligns across 14 bases. The CDR3 loop spans 20 amino acids. The V gene's germline CDR1 is MGHRA and CDR2 YSYEKL. V was clipped by 0 bases and J by 0 bases; unmatched bases: 7. CDR3 in amino acids: CASSQDRGTSGGIAKNIQYF. The CDR3 bases are TGCGCCAGCAGCCAAGATCGGGGGACTAGCGGGGGCATAGCCAAAAACATTCAGTACTTC.

This clone was counted only a few times. The chain recombines TRBV6-5 with TRBJ2-7; tentatively, D is TRBD1 or TRBD2 (6 bases each). CDR3 length: 15 amino acids. Trimming removed 0 bases from V and 3 bases from J, with 12 bases in between. Germline values: CDR1 MNHEY, CDR2 SVGAGI. CDR3 nucleotide sequence: TGTGCCAGCAGTTACTCGTCTGGAGGGGGCTACGAGCAGTACTTC. This gives the protein CASSYSSGGGYEQYF.

This clone was counted between two and nine times. The gene calls are TRBV7-9 and TRBJ1-1; D unclear. Trimming pared 3 bases from V and 2 bases from J, leaving 10 bases between. CDR3 length: 14 amino acids. Germline CDR1 is SEHNR and CDR2 is FQNEAQ (reference sequence). CDR3 sequence (DNA): TGTGCCAGCAGCTTTTCCGGGGTTAACACTGAAGCTTTCTTT. This translates into CASSFSGVNTEAFF.

This clone is a singleton in its sample. The rearrangement uses TRBV18 and TRBJ1-4; TRBD1 matches 7 bases. The ends lost 6 bases at V and 7 bases at J; junction bases unmatched: 8. CDR3 length: 14 residues. Germline V lookup: CDR1 KGHSH, CDR2 LQKENI. The CDR3 coding sequence is TGTGCCAGCTCCCGGCCCCAGGGGGGTGAAAAACTGTTTTTT. It translates to CASSRPQGGEKLFF.

This chain uses TRBV5-6 with TRBJ2-7; 14 bases are shared with TRBD2. Germline-derived CDR1 and CDR2 are SGHDT and YYEEEE. V shed 2 bases and J 6 bases; nucleotides not matched to a gene: 4. The CDR3 is made up of 15 amino acids. The CDR3 loop reads CASSFRLAGGREQYF. CDR3 nucleotides: TGTGCCAGCAGCTTTCGACTAGCGGGGGGGCGCGAGCAGTACTTC. Filled out from reference TRBV5-6 and TRBJ2-7, the complete variable domain reads DAGVTQSPTHLIKTRGQQVTLRCSPKSGHDTVSWYQQALGQGPQFIFQYYEEEERQRGNFPDRFSGHQFPNYSSELNVNALLLGDSALYLCASSFRLAGGREQYFGPGTRLTVT.

The chain uses TRBV27 and TRBJ1-2; 7 positions match TRBD1. This CDR3 contains 14 residues. V dropped 2 bases and J dropped 3; count of bases not matched to a gene: 3. The germline gives CDR1 MNHEY, CDR2 SMNVEV (reference sequence). The CDR3 DNA follows: TGTGCCAGCAGTTTACTTGGGACAGACTATGGCTACACCTTC. This translates into CASSLLGTDYGYTF.

In DNA, the CDR3 is TGTGCCAGCAGCTTAACCCCTGGGCGGGACACGAGCTCTGGGGCCAACGTCCTGACTTTC. This sequence encodes CASSLTPGRDTSSGANVLTF. This rearrangement joins TRBV7-3 to TRBJ2-6, with D perhaps TRBD1 or TRBD2 (6 bases each). Germline CDR1 and CDR2: SGHTA and FQGTGA. This CDR3 has 20 residues. V was cut by 0 bases and J by 0 bases, with 18 bases left in between.

This clone occurred a few times. The chain couples TRBV7-9 to TRBJ2-7; D possibly matches TRBD1 or TRBD2 (5 bases each). The V end was cut by 7 bases, the J end by 4 bases, with 23 bases between. Germline assignment: CDR1 SEHNR and CDR2 FQNEAQ (reference sequence). The CDR3 length is 16 residues. The CDR3 bases are TGTGCCAGCACCAGCTTAGGGGACGGTGGAGGTTACGAGCAGTACTTC. Encoded protein: CASTSLGDGGGYEQYF.

The chain carries TRBV9 and TRBJ2-7; 7 nucleotides agree with TRBD1. This CDR3 contains 15 residues. V shed 5 bases and J 5 bases; nucleotides not matched to a gene: 13. CDR1 and CDR2 (germline): SGDLS, YYNGEE. The CDR3: CASSAHGQVGNEQYF. The CDR3 DNA is TGTGCCAGCAGTGCACACGGACAGGTCGGGAACGAGCAGTACTTC.

CDR3 residues: CASSVGLGRETQYF. CDR3 DNA sequence: TGCGCCAGCAGCGTGGGACTAGGTAGGGAGACCCAGTACTTC. V usage is TRBV5-1 and J usage is TRBJ2-5; TRBD2 matches at 8 bases. Germline assignment: CDR1 SGHRS and CDR2 YFSETQ. This CDR3 region has 14 residues. The J segment lost 5 bases and the V segment lost 4 bases, leaving 7 bases of the junction unmatched.

The rearrangement joins TRBV5-4 to TRBJ1-2; TRBD1 matches at 12 bases. Germline CDR1 SGHNT, CDR2 YYREEE (reference sequence). Trimming took 4 bases from V and 7 from J; bases not matched to a gene: 8. The CDR3 loop spans 15 amino acids. The CDR3 nucleotides are TGTGCCAGCAGCCTACCGGGACAGGGGGCGAGTGGCTACACCTTC. This codes for CASSLPGQGASGYTF.

The chain carries TRBV5-4 and TRBJ1-2; TRBD1 matches 10 bases. This CDR3 is built from 17 residues. Germline CDR1 SGHNT, CDR2 YYREEE (reference sequence). The V segment lost 3 bases and the J segment 5 bases; nucleotides outside the gene matches: 13. The CDR3 here is CASSSRRGQGSLYGYTF. DNA for the CDR3: TGTGCCAGCAGCTCCCGTAGGGGACAGGGGTCCCTTTATGGCTACACCTTC.

V usage is TRBV5-6 and J usage is TRBJ2-5; no firm D call. Germline CDR1 and CDR2: SGHDT and YYEEEE. Trimming shortened V by 3 bases and J by 9 bases, and 12 bases separated the two germline ends. CDR3 length: 12 residues. This chain's CDR3 is CASSWVGGPQYF. CDR3 nucleotides: TGTGCCAGCAGCTGGGTAGGTGGTCCCCAGTACTTC. Filled out from reference TRBV5-6 and TRBJ2-5, the complete variable domain reads DAGVTQSPTHLIKTRGQQVTLRCSPKSGHDTVSWYQQALGQGPQFIFQYYEEEERQRGNFPDRFSGHQFPNYSSELNVNALLLGDSALYLCASSWVGGPQYFGPGTRLLVL.

The J gene is TRBJ1-1, the V gene TRBV4-1; D is ambiguous. Germline V lookup: CDR1 MGHRA, CDR2 YSYEKL. V was cut by 2 bases and J by 3 bases, with 10 bases left in between. The CDR3 has 14 residues. The CDR3 nucleotides read TGCGCCAGCAGCCAAACGAAGGAGGACACTGAAGCTTTCTTT. This encodes CASSQTKEDTEAFF.

Notes on this clone: The junction departs from the called germline gene at one end, perhaps through a read error. The chain has TRBV4-1 and TRBJ2-5, with TRBD2 identical over 13 bases. Germline V gene data show CDR1 as MGHRA and CDR2 as YSYEKL. The CDR3 has 16 amino acids. The CDR3 DNA sequence: TGTGCCAGCAGCCAGGGGACTAGCGGGGCCCAAGAGACCCAGTACTTC. The encoded protein is CASSQGTSGAQETQYF.

The V gene is TRBV19, the J gene TRBJ1-2; no definite D call. Between the trimmed V and J ends, which lost 3 bases and 6 bases, there was a span of 5 bases. The length of the CDR3 is 11 residues. CDR1 and CDR2 (germline): LNHDA, SQIVND (reference sequence). The CDR3 sequence is CASSIRDGYTF. CDR3 coding DNA: TGTGCCAGTAGTATTCGAGATGGCTACACCTTC.

The CDR3 DNA sequence: TGTGCCAGCAGCCACATAATGGGTTCTGGAAACACCATATATTTT. Translated, it gives CASSHIMGSGNTIYF. The rearrangement links TRBV14 to TRBJ1-3; D ambiguous. The V gene lost 3 bases and the J gene lost 1 base, with 10 bases spanning the gap. Germline V gene data show CDR1 as SGHDN and CDR2 as FVKESK. This CDR3 is built from 15 residues. Full variable domain (remainder filled in from reference TRBV14 and TRBJ1-3): EAGVTQFPSHSVIEKGQTVTLRCDPISGHDNLYWYRRVMGKEIKFLLHFVKESKQDESGMPNNRFLAERTGGTYSTLKVQPAELEDSGVYFCASSHIMGSGNTIYFGEGSWLTVV.

The chain uses TRBV2 and TRBJ1-4; no firm D call. CDR1 SNHLY and CDR2 FYNNEI come from the germline V gene. There are 14 residues in the CDR3. The V end lost 3 bases, the J end lost 5 bases, and 10 bases lay between the germline ends. The CDR3 nucleotides read TGTGCCAGCAGTGAGGACGGAGAGAATGAAAAACTGTTTTTT. It is translated as CASSEDGENEKLFF.

This clone showed up just once. The chain uses TRBV2 and TRBJ1-1; the match to TRBD1 covers 9 bases. There are 16 residues in the CDR3. Germline values: CDR1 SNHLY, CDR2 FYNNEI. V trimming: 5 bases; J trimming: 3 bases; junction bases outside the gene matches: 10. The CDR3 region is CASSPPGQGWDTEAFF. In DNA form, the CDR3 reads TGTGCCAGCAGTCCCCCGGGACAGGGCTGGGACACTGAAGCTTTCTTT. Supplemented by reference TRBV2 and TRBJ1-1, the full variable domain reads EPEVTQTPSHQVTQMGQEVILRCVPISNHLYFYWYRQILGQKVEFLVSFYNNEISEKSEIFDDQFSVERPDGSNFTLKIRSTKLEDSAMYFCASSPPGQGWDTEAFFGQGTRLTVV.

V and J are TRBV5-1 and TRBJ2-5; weak D call: TRBD1 (5 bases). This CDR3 has 14 amino acids. Trimming took off 0 bases at V and 1 base at J, with 7 bases between the two ends. Germline V gene data show CDR1 as SGHRS and CDR2 as YFSETQ. The CDR3 bases are TGCGCCAGCAGCTTGGGGGGCTTCCAAGAGACCCAGTACTTC. Its translation is CASSLGGFQETQYF.

The CDR3 bases are TGTGCCAGCAGCTTACCGGGACAGGGGACAATTAATGAGCAGTTCTTC. It encodes CASSLPGQGTINEQFF. The rearrangement links TRBV7-3 to TRBJ2-1, with 10 bases lining up with TRBD1. Germline lookup yields CDR1 SGHTA and CDR2 FQGTGA. V lost 2 bases, J lost 7 bases, and 8 bases stayed unmatched. The CDR3 runs 16 residues.

The chain joins TRBV5-1 to TRBJ2-7; TRBD2 is a possible D gene (5 bases). Germline CDR1 SGHRS, CDR2 YFSETQ. This CDR3 is built from 14 residues. Trimming took off 4 bases at V and 2 bases at J, with 13 bases between the two ends. CDR3 protein: CASSTGLRTYEQYF. The CDR3 DNA sequence: TGCGCCAGCAGCACCGGACTGAGAACCTACGAGCAGTACTTC.